This T cell receptor beta chain is from a study of cytomegalovirus exposure and HLA in healthy donors. General observations from the study: Productive status was seen about 87% or about 30% of the time for most TCR beta V segments in an earlier analysis. Association with HLA alleles at 0.05 false discovery rate was found for roughly 17,000 TCR beta sequences in a later analysis. There were several of the most significant clusters that appeared linked to common viral pathogens in a later analysis. CMV serostatus was the only recorded immune exposure for donors.

Comment on this clone: Its antigen remains unknown.

V lost 6 bases and J 0 bases, leaving 6 bases between the germline ends. This CDR3 has 13 amino acids. CDR1 is SGHKS and CDR2 is YYEKEE in the germline V gene (reference sequence). PCR was performed using 60 Vbeta and 13 Jbeta primers. Here immunoSEQ multiplex PCR was the method, and the copy in TCRdb shows in-frame clones only, minus some. The sample contains 110,000 to 150,000 clones, about 80% of which appear only once. V usage is TRBV5-5 and J usage is TRBJ1-4; D call uncertain. The TCR comes from a woman aged 60-75 years in good health and CMV-seropositive. Sequenced: PBMCs. CDR3: CASNLATNEKLFF. The CDR3 region has the DNA TGTGCCAGCAATCTAGCAACTAATGAAAAACTGTTTTTT.